The 24 T cell receptor beta chains listed next were all sequenced from one sample in a study of T cells in Graves' hyperthyroidism and ophthalmopathy. From RNA transcripts, TCR beta CDR3 regions were amplified. First-round RT-PCR of the TCR CDR3 relied on the HTBI primer set. TCRdb recomputed calls from the multiplex PCR reads with MiXCR, one row per CDR3 protein. Seen here are about 180,000 distinct CDR3 sequences, approximately 17% observed once, and the top ten hold roughly 30%. The sample taken for sequencing was blood. The receptor set was obtained from a woman between 50 and 59 years old with Graves' hyperthyroidism.

This clonotype was recorded at least ten times. The chain employs TRBV5-6 and TRBJ2-5; 12 nucleotides agree with TRBD2. Germline assignment: CDR1 SGHDT and CDR2 YYEEEE. The V gene end was trimmed by 0 bases and the J gene end by 5 bases; junction bases not matched to a gene: 11. The CDR3 covers 18 residues. The CDR3 nucleotides are TGTGCCAGCAGCTTGGGGGCTAGCGGGGGGGCGACGGCGGAGACCCAGTACTTC. Protein: CASSLGASGGATAETQYF.

This clonotype was seen only once. The chain employs TRBV28 and TRBJ1-3; D remains unclear. V lost 2 bases and J 7 bases, leaving 18 bases between the germline ends. Germline-derived CDR1 and CDR2 are MDHEN and SYDVKM. The CDR3 is 16 residues long. CDR3 amino acids: CASSLVGGAGFNTIYF. DNA of the CDR3: TGTGCCAGCAGTTTAGTAGGAGGTGCGGGGTTCAACACCATATATTTT. Full variable domain (missing parts from reference TRBV28 and TRBJ1-3): DVKVTQSSRYLVKRTGEKVFLECVQDMDHENMFWYRQDPGLGLRLIYFSYDVKMKEKGDIPEGYSVSREKKERFSLILESASTNQTSMYLCASSLVGGAGFNTIYFGEGSWLTVV.

This clonotype was recorded many times. The chain has TRBV6-2 or TRBV6-3 and TRBJ1-1; no reliable D call. CDR1 is MNHEY, CDR2 SVGEGT, per germline. V lost 5 bases and J 6 bases, leaving 19 bases between the germline ends. CDR3 length equals 15 residues. This CDR3 is CASSPKFVRRAEAFF. CDR3 nucleotides: TGTGCCAGCAGTCCGAAGTTTGTGAGGAGGGCTGAAGCTTTCTTT.

Points on this clonotype: A read error may be the cause here, since a much bigger clone is one base away. The chain joins TRBV2 to TRBJ2-1; 7 bases fit TRBD1. Germline CDR1 SNHLY, CDR2 FYNNEI. The CDR3 length is 13 residues. The CDR3 sequence: CASLGTVYSEQFF. CDR3 sequence (DNA): TGTGCCAGCCTCGGGACAGTCTACAGTGAGCAGTTCTTC.

This clonotype occurred many times. The V gene is TRBV6-1, the J gene TRBJ2-3, with D possibly matching TRBD1 (6 bases). Trimming left V 5 bases short and J 0 bases short, with 15 bases between. Germline V lookup: CDR1 MNHNS, CDR2 SASEGT. This CDR3 is 16 amino acids long. CDR3 coding DNA: TGTGCCAGCAGTCTAAGACAGGCTACTAGCACAGATACGCAGTATTTT. This sequence encodes CASSLRQATSTDTQYF.

This clonotype was counted ten times or more. This sequence joins TRBV20-1 and TRBJ1-1; no firm D call. Germline CDR1 DFQATT, CDR2 SNEGSKA (reference sequence). The CDR3 contains 15 residues. V lost 1 base to trimming and J lost 2 bases, with 14 bases between them. The chain's CDR3 is CSARVGTRQNTEAFF. The DNA of the CDR3 is TGCAGTGCTAGAGTAGGCACACGTCAAAACACTGAAGCTTTCTTT.

This clonotype was picked up many times. The chain couples TRBV6-2 or TRBV6-3 to TRBJ1-1, with a possible D match to TRBD1 (5 bases). Per the germline V gene, CDR1 is MNHEY and CDR2 is SVGEGT. Trimming pared 6 bases from V and 1 base from J, leaving 15 bases between. The CDR3 is 15 residues long. The chain's CDR3 is CASSLRRGENTEAFF. The CDR3 coding sequence is TGTGCCAGCAGCCTAAGGCGGGGGGAGAACACTGAAGCTTTCTTT.

About this clonotype: This clone may be a read error of a much larger clone one base away. The chain carries TRBV3-1 and TRBJ2-1; D gene uncertain. Germline CDR1 LGHDT, CDR2 YNNKEL (reference sequence). The CDR3 is 13 amino acids. The CDR3 bases are TGTGCCAGCGGCCAAGATCACTGGAATGAGCAGTTCTTC. Protein sequence: CASGQDHWNEQFF.

This clonotype was seen many times. The rearrangement links TRBV6-1 to TRBJ2-1; no clear D gene. Germline lookup yields CDR1 MNHNS and CDR2 SASEGT. CDR3 length equals 15 residues. V lost 4 bases and J 2 bases, leaving 12 bases between the germline ends. The CDR3, as DNA: TGTGCCAGCAGTGGGCAGTTGCCCCCCTACAATGAGCAGTTCTTC. This sequence encodes CASSGQLPPYNEQFF.

In this sample, this clonotype turned up many times. This sequence joins TRBV9 and TRBJ2-2; TRBD2 aligns across 11 bases. The CDR3 has 15 residues. V trimming: 6 bases; J trimming: 6 bases; junction bases outside the gene matches: 7. In germline, CDR1 is SGDLS, CDR2 YYNGEE. In nucleotides, the CDR3 is TGTGCCAGCACGTCAAAGGGACTAGCGGCCGGGGAGCTGTTTTTT. Encoded protein: CASTSKGLAAGELFF. Drawing the rest from reference TRBV9 and TRBJ2-2, the complete variable domain is DSGVTQTPKHLITATGQRVTLRCSPRSGDLSVYWYQQSLDQGLQFLIQYYNGEERAKGNILERFSAQQFPDLHSELNLSSLELGDSALYFCASTSKGLAAGELFFGEGSRLTVL.

This clonotype came up many times. The V call is TRBV11-1, the J call TRBJ1-5; D uncertain. This CDR3 comprises 13 residues. Per germline, CDR1 SGHAT and CDR2 FQDESV (reference sequence). Trimming took off 0 bases at V and 6 bases at J, with 6 bases between the two ends. CDR3 amino acids: CASSLAVGQPQHF. The CDR3 nucleotides read TGTGCCAGCAGCTTAGCGGTGGGTCAGCCCCAGCATTTT. Drawing the rest from reference TRBV11-1 and TRBJ1-5, the complete variable domain is EAEVAQSPRYKITEKSQAVAFWCDPISGHATLYWYRQILGQGPELLVQFQDESVVDDSQLPKDRFSAERLKGVDSTLKIQPAELGDSAMYLCASSLAVGQPQHFGDGTRLSIL.

This clonotype was seen many times. The chain couples TRBV6-2 or TRBV6-3 to TRBJ2-5; unclear D gene. The CDR3 extends over 16 amino acids. Deletions cut 6 bases from V and 5 bases from J, with 22 bases between. CDR1 is MNHEY, CDR2 SVGEGT, per germline. CDR3 in DNA: TGTGCCAGCAGATCGCCTCTTCTAAGGGATGGGGAGACCCAGTACTTC. Translating gives CASRSPLLRDGETQYF.

The sample holds many counts of this clonotype. The rearrangement uses TRBV11-2 and TRBJ2-2; D is tentatively TRBD1 or TRBD2 (5 bases each). Germline V CDR1 and CDR2: SGHAT, FQNNGV. The CDR3 runs 12 residues. V dropped 6 bases and J dropped 7 bases, with 9 bases sitting between them. The CDR3 nucleotides are TGTGCCAGCAGAACTGGGGGCGGGGAGCTGTTTTTT. Translating it yields CASRTGGGELFF.

This clonotype was recorded at least ten times. V usage is TRBV6-1 and J usage is TRBJ1-4; a weak D match, TRBD1 (5 bases). CDR3 length equals 14 residues. The germline V gene has CDR1 MNHNS and CDR2 SASEGT. Deletions cut 3 bases from V and 5 bases from J, with 10 bases between. CDR3 DNA: TGTGCCAGCAGTGACTTTGACAGAAATGAAAAACTGTTTTTT. It translates to CASSDFDRNEKLFF.

A word on this clonotype: Sequence at one end of the junction differs from germline and may be a read error. J is TRBJ2-3 and V is TRBV2; 8 bases match TRBD2. The CDR3 has 14 residues. The germline gives CDR1 SNHLY, CDR2 FYNNEI. The CDR3 region has the DNA TGTGCCAGCAGTCAAGCGGGAGTCAAAGATACGCAGTATTTT. Encoded protein: CASSQAGVKDTQYF.

This clonotype was seen at least ten times. This sequence joins TRBV19 and TRBJ2-7; D possibly corresponds to TRBD1 (6 bases). Trimming removed 5 bases at V and 5 bases at J, with 19 bases between. CDR3 length: 15 residues. Germline V gene data show CDR1 as LNHDA and CDR2 as SQIVND (reference sequence). The CDR3, as DNA: TGTGCCAGTAGTCGCGCAATAACAGGGAACCACGAGCAGTACTTC. It yields the protein CASSRAITGNHEQYF. Variable domain in full (rest from reference TRBV19 and TRBJ2-7): DGGITQSPKYLFRKEGQNVTLSCEQNLNHDAMYWYRQDPGQGLRLIYYSQIVNDFQKGDIAEGYSVSREKKESFPLTVTSAQKNPTAFYLCASSRAITGNHEQYFGPGTRLTVT.

This clonotype was seen ten or more times. CDR3 DNA: TGTGCCAGCAGCTTCGCAGGGGGCACGAACACTGAAGCTTTCTTT. Amino acids: CASSFAGGTNTEAFF. The V gene is TRBV11-2, the J gene TRBJ1-1; 8 bases line up with TRBD1. The V segment lost 3 bases and the J segment 1 base; nucleotides outside the gene matches: 4. CDR3 length equals 15 residues. Per germline, CDR1 SGHAT and CDR2 FQNNGV.

This clonotype has a count of ten or more. This sequence joins TRBV24-1 and TRBJ2-5; 9 bases line up with TRBD2. The V gene end was trimmed by 5 bases and the J gene end by 0 bases; junction bases not matched to a gene: 3. This CDR3 spans 15 amino acids. Germline V gene lookup returns CDR1 KGHDR and CDR2 SFDVKD. CDR3 residues: CATSGLAGNQETQYF. In DNA, the CDR3 is TGTGCCACCAGTGGTCTAGCGGGGAACCAAGAGACCCAGTACTTC.

This clonotype was seen repeatedly, ten times or more. The V call is TRBV6-2 or TRBV6-3, the J call TRBJ1-5; TRBD1 agrees at 7 bases. Trimming took 0 bases from V and 13 from J; bases not matched to a gene: 12. This CDR3 spans 15 amino acids. Per the germline V gene, CDR1 is MNHEY and CDR2 is SVGEGT. The CDR3 loop is CASSYSILRTGQQHF. The CDR3 coding sequence is TGTGCCAGCAGTTACTCAATTTTACGGACAGGACAACAGCATTTT.

This clonotype was observed at least ten times. This chain joins TRBV7-2 and TRBJ2-7; 9 positions agree with TRBD2. CDR1 and CDR2 (germline): SGHTA, FQGNSA. After removal of 2 bases from V and 3 bases from J, the junction contained 2 bases not matched to a gene. This CDR3 has 14 residues. The CDR3 DNA is TGTGCCAGCAGCTTAACGACTAGCGGCTACGAGCAGTACTTC. The encoded protein is CASSLTTSGYEQYF.

A note on this clonotype: A read error may explain this, as a much larger clone is one base away. The J gene is TRBJ1-5, the V gene TRBV7-9; D remains unclear. The germline V gene encodes CDR1 SEHNR and CDR2 FQNEAQ (reference sequence). The CDR3 extends over 12 amino acids. CDR3 sequence (DNA): TGTGGCAGCAGCTTGATGAATCAGCCCCAGCATTTT. Translated, it gives CGSSLMNQPQHF. Complete variable domain (other parts from reference TRBV7-9 and TRBJ1-5): DTGVSQNPRHKITKRGQNVTFRCDPISEHNRLYWYRQTLGQGPEFLTYFQNEAQLEKSRLLSDRFSAERPKGSFSTLEIQRTEQGDSAMYLCGSSLMNQPQHFGDGTRLSIL.

In regard to this clonotype: Given a much more abundant clone one base away, this may be a read error. The rearrangement uses TRBV7-2 and TRBJ1-4, with a tentative D call TRBD1 (5 bases). Germline CDR1 reads SGHTA; CDR2 reads FQGNSA. This CDR3 has 14 amino acids. CDR3 protein: CAGSSRATNEKLFF. The CDR3 DNA reads as TGTGCCGGCAGCTCCAGGGCAACTAATGAAAAACTGTTTTTT. The full variable domain, in which reference TRBV7-2 and TRBJ1-4 provide the parts outside the CDR3, is GAGVSQSPSNKVTEKGKDVELRCDPISGHTALYWYRQSLGQGLEFLIYFQGNSAPDKSGLPSDRFSAERTGGSVSTLTIQRTQQEDSAVYLCAGSSRATNEKLFFGSGTQLSVL.

CDR3: CASSLRLATSYNEQFF. The CDR3 DNA sequence: TGTGCCAGCAGCTTGCGACTAGCGACCTCCTACAATGAGCAGTTCTTC. The chain joins TRBV5-5 to TRBJ2-1, with 8 bases fitting TRBD2. In germline, CDR1 is SGHKS, CDR2 YYEKEE (reference sequence). CDR3 length equals 16 residues. The J segment lost 0 bases and the V segment lost 1 base, leaving 3 bases of the junction unmatched.

The sample holds many counts of this clonotype. The CDR3 sequence is CATSDLPGGGYTF. The CDR3 coding sequence is TGTGCCACCAGTGATTTGCCAGGGGGTGGCTACACCTTC. The V and J genes are TRBV24-1 and TRBJ1-2; 7 bases match TRBD1. The CDR3 runs to 13 residues. V was pared by 0 bases and J by 7 bases, with 1 base of the junction left unmatched. Germline V CDR1 and CDR2: KGHDR, SFDVKD.